This TCR beta chain was captured in a study of lymphopenia after photon versus proton radiotherapy. Study-level points and caveats: After lymphocyte nadir, photon-treated repertoires showed oligoclonal expansion, especially CD8+ Temra.

Trimming removed 4 bases at V and 5 bases at J, with 14 bases between. Per germline, CDR1 MDHEN and CDR2 SYDVKM. CDR3 length equals 14 residues. Only in-frame clones appear in the TCRdb table, and some are missing; sequencing was by immunoSEQ multiplex PCR. The repertoire has tens of thousands of clones, around 82% of them found once; the top ten carry over 1.2%. Points on this clone: The antigen is undetermined.

The genes are TRBV28 and TRBJ2-5; perhaps TRBD2 as D (5 bases). Sequencing used peripheral blood, obtained from a patient treated with proton-based radiotherapy. This TCR was recovered from a man aged 60 to 69 with pancreatic cancer. The CDR3 DNA reads TGTGCCAGCAGTTCCGTTCGGGGTCGGGAGACCCAGTACTTC. It codes for CASSSVRGRETQYF. Filled out from reference TRBV28 and TRBJ2-5, the complete variable domain reads DVKVTQSSRYLVKRTGEKVFLECVQDMDHENMFWYRQDPGLGLRLIYFSYDVKMKEKGDIPEGYSVSREKKERFSLILESASTNQTSMYLCASSSVRGRETQYFGPGTRLLVL.